What follows describes a single T cell receptor (beta chain). This clonotype is a singleton in its sample. Its antigen is not yet known. Base-call qualities are not available, and no considerably larger clone is one nucleotide away. One read yields weak evidence. This record belongs to a study of tumor-infiltrating lymphocytes in primary liver carcinoma (TCRdb year 2017). Regarding the research as a whole: Of the five patients (three men and two women, aged 30 to 69 years), four had hepatocellular carcinoma and one had combined HCC and intrahepatic cholangiocarcinoma. Tumors of the five patients were stage T1-T3 N0M0 with maximum diameters of roughly 4.2 to 11 cm. Technical replicate repertoires showed high reproducibility, with mean shared-clone rates about 0.88 and correlation coefficients above 0.95. A total of some 35 specimens from 5 patients went through TCRbeta repertoire sequencing, namely 25 tumor regions, 5 adjacent noncancerous liver tissues and 5 peripheral blood samples. Across five regions of each liver tumor, along with adjacent normal tissue and blood, the study brought together TCRbeta repertoire sequencing, expression microarrays and whole-exome sequencing. Each sample produced roughly 3.5 to 7.13 million productive TCRbeta reads, and read depth showed no significant difference between tissue types. The roughly 24 tumor region samples were profiled with Agilent mRNA microarrays so that TCRbeta repertoire diversity could be related to the local molecular phenotype. What the authors observed across the whole study: Only the TCR beta chain was sequenced, so true repertoire diversity is likely underestimated because unpaired alpha chains were not captured. Because the samples were bulk and unsorted, CD4+ and CD8+ T cell repertoires could not be compared. The study included only four to six patients, and the authors note findings should be validated in a larger study. Pairs of tumor regions showed greater repertoire overlap (mean roughly 36%) than tumor-adjacent pairs (roughly 17%) or tumor-blood pairs (approximately 15%), which is consistent with antigen-driven expansion. Compared with blood, tumors had a significantly larger share of the repertoire taken up by the top 250 clones (p = 0.039). Only about 8-24% of top clones were present in all five regions of a tumor, suggesting spatial heterogeneity of tumor-infiltrating T cells.

The CDR3 contains 16 residues, cysteine and phenylalanine counted. The only DNA kept is the CDR3, 48 bases in frame from the first base. Taken from the germline V gene, the CDR1 and CDR2 loops are SGHDT and YYEEEE. Total RNA and DNA were co-extracted from 20-30 mg of bulk tissue with the AllPrep DNA/RNA mini kit, without cell sorting. Between late 2015 and March 2016, roughly five patients in China with histopathologically diagnosed primary liver carcinoma had surgical resection. At the time of sampling, the patients were treatment-naive and had chronic HBV infection. Five spatially separated regions were sampled per tumor: superior, inferior, left-lateral and right-lateral poles, plus the tumor centre. Histology showed that every tumor sample contained more than 85% viable tumor cells. Each fresh piece of tumor and adjacent tissue was cut in two, with one half stored in RNAlater at -80 degrees C and the other half sent for histology.

TCRbeta-specific cDNA was reverse-transcribed from 500 to 550 ng total RNA using a constant-region primer and ProtoScript II reverse transcriptase. TCRbeta libraries were built with three nested multiplex PCR rounds, a slightly modified ARM-PCR procedure. Multiplex TRBV1-TRBV30 forward primers and a Cbeta reverse primer were used in the first two PCR rounds, each of which was run for 10 cycles. A final 25-cycle PCR with Deep VentR polymerase added sample barcodes and Illumina adapters. Amplicons of 200-500 bp were gel-purified with a QIAquick gel extraction kit before sequencing. An Illumina HiSeq 2500 was used to sequence the TCRbeta amplicons, generating 250-bp paired-end reads. As for how the authors treated the data: Quality trimming of reads was performed with Trimmomatic v0.33, and paired reads were merged with FLASH v1.2.11 so that full CDR3 sequences could be recovered. V, D and J germline segments were assigned to the rearranged TCRbeta sequences by MiGEC v1.2.1b. Clonotype statistics and Shannon-Wiener diversity indices were calculated with VDJtools v1.0.0. To reduce sampling bias, subsequent analyses other than the diversity analysis used only the 250 most abundant clonotypes in each sample. TCRdb reprocessing: public reads trimmed at Q25 with fastp, clones called with MiXCR, in-frame beta chains kept. Each CDR3 protein appears once, grouped with its most common genes and DNA. TCRdb's processing, not the study's, gives the V and J calls here. The sample profile shows approximately 47,000 distinct CDR3 sequences; 70% to 85% of them were found once. 20% to 30% of the sample comes from the top ten.

The sequencing input was liver tumor tissue from sampling region 3. This sample's cell subset or site label indicates: tumor region T3, left-lateral pole. This TCR derives from a middle-aged man with primary liver carcinoma and hepatitis B virus infection. This receptor chain uses TRBV5-6 and TRBJ1-5; 9 bases in the middle match TRBD1. The CDR3 amino acid sequence is: CANSYAGTGTDQPQHF. In nucleotides, the sequence is TGTGCTAACAGCTACGCTGGGACAGGGACGGATCAGCCCCAGCATTTT.